The clone carrying this T cell receptor beta chain turned up a few times. Antigen unknown. An end of the junction does not agree with germline; a read error may underlie this. This entry belongs to a study of early T cells in non-severe SARS-CoV-2 infection. Individual cDNA molecules were tagged with unique molecular identifiers, the study reported. TCRdb independently ran MiXCR on the 5' RACE reads; one entry per CDR3 protein. The data show 30,000 or so distinct CDR3 sequences, with about 7% seen just once and about 4% held by the top ten. The CDR3 length is 16 residues. CDR1 and CDR2 (germline): MRHNA, SNTAGT. Overall study findings and caveats: Reliance on VDJdb matching favored anti-spike CD8 responses; private and CD4 specificities were missed.

The sequenced sample was whole blood. This clonotype originated in an adult who was a healthcare worker with PCR-confirmed SARS-CoV-2 infection or an uninfected control (not recorded which). The rearrangement uses TRBV6-4 and TRBJ2-2; D uncertain. The CDR3 here is CASSDSNRSDTGELFF. The CDR3, as DNA: TGTGCCAGTAGTGACTCGAATAGGAGCGACACCGGGGAGCTGTTTTTT.